The entry below gives a single T cell receptor beta chain sequence along with its context. Generated by immunoSEQ multiplex PCR, the TCRdb table keeps only in-frame clones and is missing some. Found here are nearly 25,000 clones, about 76% of them singletons; the top ten hold more than 6.5%. This sample was included in a study of blood T cell repertoires in COVID-19. The CDR3 runs to 17 residues. The germline gives CDR1 SGHAT, CDR2 FQNNGV. Trimming removed 1 base from V and 0 bases from J; junction bases left unmatched: 4. The rearrangement links TRBV11-2 to TRBJ2-1; TRBD2 matches 9 bases. The specimen was peripheral blood. This TCR was sampled from a man in his 70s with acute or convalescent COVID-19. CDR3 in amino acids: CASSLVRGRASYNEQFF. The CDR3 DNA is TGTGCCAGCAGCTTAGTACGCGGGAGGGCCTCCTACAATGAGCAGTTCTTC.